Below, one T cell receptor (beta chain) is given with its context. The data stem from a study of graft-versus-host responses after intestinal transplantation. Across the whole study: Uniformly, recipients were administered anti-thymocyte globulin induction with subsequent tacrolimus and steroids for approximately three years.

Germline loops: CDR1 MNHEY, CDR2 SMNVEV (reference sequence). Trimming pared 3 bases from V and 4 bases from J, leaving 9 bases between. The CDR3 loop spans 14 amino acids. The table came from immunoSEQ multiplex PCR; TCRdb's copy has only in-frame clones and leaves some out. The table includes tens of thousands of clones, about 95% detected once. This chain links TRBV27 with TRBJ2-2; D not certain. The specimen was PBMCs, collected about 11 months after intestinal transplant. This receptor was obtained from a human patient who received an intestinal transplant, so some T cells may come from the graft donor. The CDR3 nucleotides are TGTGCCAGCAGTTTCGACTTTCTCACCGGGGAGCTGTTTTTT. The encoded protein is CASSFDFLTGELFF.